Listed here are 30 T cell receptor beta chains from one sample, sequenced in a study of T-cell memory formation after mild COVID-19. One entry per CDR3 protein results from TCRdb running MiXCR on the 5' RACE reads. This sample has about 270,000 distinct CDR3 sequences, with approximately 16% found just once. The source material was PBMCs or a T cell subset sorted from them (not recorded which). All receptors come from a man younger than 35 who had mild COVID-19 (a few samples of this study predate the infection). Cell type and time point are not known.

This chain uses TRBV3-1 with TRBJ2-1; possible D gene TRBD1, 5 bases. Germline assignment: CDR1 LGHDT and CDR2 YNNKEL (reference sequence). This CDR3 region has 14 residues. Trimming removed 3 bases from V and 5 bases from J, with 11 bases in between. The CDR3 DNA sequence: TGTGCCAGCAGCCATAGGGGTGGGGACAATGAGCAGTTCTTC. Translation: CASSHRGGDNEQFF.

This chain links TRBV2 with TRBJ2-7, with D tentatively TRBD1 (6 bases). V gave up 6 bases and J gave up 3 bases, with 12 bases separating them. The germline CDR1 and CDR2 sequences are SNHLY and FYNNEI. The CDR3 extends over 13 amino acids. The DNA for the CDR3 is TGTGCCAGCAGGGACAGAACTATCTACGAGCAGTACTTC. Translating it yields CASRDRTIYEQYF.

The rearrangement uses TRBV6-6 and TRBJ1-5; TRBD1 aligns across 7 bases. Trimming took 2 bases from V and 7 from J; bases not matched to a gene: 5. This CDR3 is built from 14 residues. Germline loops: CDR1 MNHNY, CDR2 SVGAGI (reference sequence). CDR3 sequence: CASSYQGGGQPQHF. DNA of the CDR3: TGTGCCAGCAGTTACCAAGGGGGCGGGCAGCCCCAGCATTTT.

This clonotype occurred a few times. The J gene is TRBJ2-3, the V gene TRBV6-5; D not certain. Trimming shortened V by 0 bases and J by 0 bases, and 7 bases separated the two germline ends. Germline lookup yields CDR1 MNHEY and CDR2 SVGAGI. The CDR3 length is 15 residues. DNA for the CDR3: TGTGCCAGCAGTTACTCTAGCACCAGCACAGATACGCAGTATTTT. Amino acids: CASSYSSTSTDTQYF.

Only a few counts were recorded for this clonotype. The chain employs TRBV2 and TRBJ1-5; D might be TRBD1 (5 bases). CDR3 length equals 13 residues. V was clipped by 7 bases and J by 7 bases, with 14 bases between them. Germline V gene sequence: CDR1 SNHLY, CDR2 FYNNEI. The CDR3 loop is CASTPGWGQPQHF. CDR3 sequence (DNA): TGTGCCAGCACCCCCGGTTGGGGGCAGCCCCAGCATTTT.

A few counts support this clonotype. The V and J genes are TRBV10-3 and TRBJ2-1; D gene ambiguous. The V and J ends lost 2 bases and 3 bases respectively, with 5 bases between them. Germline CDR1 is ENHRY and CDR2 is SYGVKD. The CDR3 has 13 amino acids. The CDR3 here is CAISENNYNEQFF. In nucleotides, the CDR3 is TGTGCCATCAGTGAGAACAACTACAATGAGCAGTTCTTC.

This clonotype was seen a handful of times. The chain links TRBV20-1 to TRBJ1-2, with D perhaps matching TRBD1 (6 bases). Germline loops: CDR1 DFQATT, CDR2 SNEGSKA (reference sequence). This CDR3 contains 14 residues. V was trimmed by 5 bases and J by 4 bases, leaving 17 bases between them. CDR3 sequence reads: CSASFGGPSYGYTF. Written as DNA, the CDR3 is TGCAGTGCTTCATTTGGGGGGCCTAGCTATGGCTACACCTTC.

The V call is TRBV5-1, the J call TRBJ1-1; 8 bases are a match to TRBD1. Germline CDR1 is SGHRS and CDR2 is YFSETQ. The V segment lost 0 bases and the J segment 4 bases; nucleotides outside the gene matches: 5. The CDR3 has 15 residues. The CDR3 here is CASSLGRGQVTEAFF. CDR3 DNA: TGCGCCAGCAGCTTGGGCAGGGGGCAAGTCACTGAAGCTTTCTTT.

This clonotype showed up just a few times. The gene calls are TRBV27 and TRBJ1-1, with D possibly TRBD1 on 5 matching bases. This CDR3 has 13 amino acids. CDR1 and CDR2 from the germline V gene are MNHEY and SMNVEV (reference sequence). Trimming took 10 bases from V and 4 from J, leaving 16 bases between them. Written as DNA, the CDR3 is TGTGCCACCCATTTAACGAGGGGCACTGAAGCTTTCTTT. This translates into CATHLTRGTEAFF.

This chain uses TRBV5-8 with TRBJ1-2; 10 nucleotides line up with TRBD1. The CDR3 is 13 residues long. CDR1 is SGHTS, CDR2 YDEGEE, per germline. J was trimmed by 3 bases and V by 7 bases; bases with no gene match: 3. CDR3: CASGDRGYYGYTF. The CDR3 bases are TGTGCCAGCGGGGACAGGGGTTACTATGGCTACACCTTC.

The chain joins TRBV4-1 to TRBJ1-1, with unresolved D. This CDR3 is built from 15 residues. V was clipped by 0 bases and J by 0 bases, with 8 bases between them. Germline lookup yields CDR1 MGHRA and CDR2 YSYEKL. CDR3 coding DNA: TGCGCCAGCAGCCAAGAGGCCAGGATGAACACTGAAGCTTTCTTT. Encoded protein: CASSQEARMNTEAFF.

This clonotype was seen a few times. The CDR3 nucleotides are TGCAGTGCCTGTTGGACGGAATCCTACGAGCAGTACGTC. Encoded protein: CSACWTESYEQYV. The chain is built from TRBV20-1 and TRBJ2-7; D not certain. CDR1 and CDR2 from the germline V gene are DFQATT and SNEGSKA (reference sequence). The CDR3 consists of 13 residues. Trimming stripped 6 bases from V and 1 base from J, with 13 bases between.

The chain carries TRBV20-1 and TRBJ2-5; D unclear. This CDR3 is 12 amino acids long. V lost 3 bases to trimming and J lost 5 bases, with 10 bases between them. Per germline, CDR1 DFQATT and CDR2 SNEGSKA (reference sequence). The DNA of the CDR3 is TGCAGTGCTAGCCGGCCGAGGGAGACCCAGTACTTC. It translates to CSASRPRETQYF.

V and J are TRBV23-1 and TRBJ1-6; tentative D call: TRBD1 (5 bases). TRBV23-1 is sorted into the ORF group, with uncertain function. The CDR3 extends over 18 amino acids. Trimming left V 0 bases short and J 0 bases short, with 12 bases between. The DNA of the CDR3 is TGCGCCAGCAGTCAATCAAACAGGTCAAGCTCCTATAATTCACCCCTCCACTTT. Translated: CASSQSNRSSSYNSPLHF.

This clonotype was counted many times. The gene calls are TRBV29-1 and TRBJ2-7; D perhaps matches TRBD2 (6 bases). Germline V gene sequence: CDR1 SQVTM, CDR2 ANQGSEA. Trimming left V 0 bases short and J 0 bases short, with 12 bases between. The CDR3 length is 15 residues. The CDR3 reads CSVEDPGGSSYEQYF. In DNA form, the CDR3 reads TGCAGCGTTGAAGATCCCGGGGGAAGCTCCTACGAGCAGTACTTC.

This clonotype was observed a handful of times. V gene TRBV5-6 combines with J gene TRBJ2-1; 14 bases are shared with TRBD2. Germline V gene lookup returns CDR1 SGHDT and CDR2 YYEEEE. J gave up 8 bases and V 2 bases, and 9 bases lay outside the gene matches. The CDR3 runs to 17 residues. CDR3 in DNA: TGTGCCAGCAGCTTAATGACTAGCGGGGGGGCCGGCGATGAGCAGTTCTTC. It specifies CASSLMTSGGAGDEQFF.

J is TRBJ2-7 and V is TRBV11-2; 7 positions agree with TRBD2. The CDR3 extends over 13 amino acids. Germline-derived CDR1 and CDR2 are SGHAT and FQNNGV. After removal of 4 bases from V and 5 bases from J, the junction contained 5 bases not matched to a gene. CDR3 bases: TGTGCCAGCAGCTCCTGGGGGGGGGACGAGCAGTACGTC. Its protein product is CASSSWGGDEQYV.

The rearrangement uses TRBV6-1 and TRBJ1-2; TRBD1 might be the D (6 bases). This CDR3 is built from 15 residues. In germline, CDR1 is MNHNS, CDR2 SASEGT. Trimming stripped 7 bases from V and 6 bases from J, with 21 bases between. In nucleotides, the CDR3 is TGTGCCAGCATTCTCCGCCGGGACAAGTCGCATGGCTACACCTTC. It specifies CASILRRDKSHGYTF.

The chain joins TRBV20-1 to TRBJ1-5, with D unclear. Trimming left V 5 bases short and J 1 base short, with 12 bases between. The CDR3 covers 14 residues. CDR1 DFQATT and CDR2 SNEGSKA come from the germline V gene (reference sequence). The CDR3 here is CSALRPDSNQPQHF. CDR3 DNA: TGCAGTGCTCTAAGACCGGACAGCAATCAGCCCCAGCATTTT.

This rearrangement joins TRBV29-1 to TRBJ1-1, with D possibly TRBD1 on 6 matching bases. V was cut by 8 bases and J by 1 base, with 14 bases left in between. From germline, CDR1 is SQVTM and CDR2 ANQGSEA. This CDR3 has 13 amino acids. The CDR3 here is CSSTGQENTEAFF. The CDR3 DNA reads as TGCAGCTCTACGGGACAAGAGAACACTGAAGCTTTCTTT.

The chain recombines TRBV4-2 with TRBJ2-6, with D perhaps TRBD1 or TRBD2 (5 bases each). The CDR3 loop spans 16 amino acids. CDR1 is LGHNA, CDR2 YNFKEQ, per germline. Trimming pared 1 base from V and 8 bases from J, leaving 15 bases between. The CDR3 is CASSQAAGTGTNVLTF. The CDR3 DNA reads as TGTGCCAGCAGCCAAGCAGCAGGGACCGGGACCAACGTCCTGACTTTC.

This clonotype was counted between two and nine times. V and J are TRBV7-2 and TRBJ2-2, with 8 bases matching TRBD2. This CDR3 region has 17 residues. Germline CDR1 reads SGHTA; CDR2 reads FQGNSA. The V segment lost 6 bases and the J segment 7 bases; nucleotides outside the gene matches: 16. The CDR3 loop is CASSLSPGLVIVGELFF. The CDR3 DNA reads as TGTGCCAGCAGTTTATCGCCGGGACTAGTGATAGTCGGGGAGCTGTTTTTT.

This clonotype was recorded a few times. The rearrangement joins TRBV7-2 to TRBJ2-7; D is undetermined. The CDR3 sequence is 13 residues long. Germline loops: CDR1 SGHTA, CDR2 FQGNSA. V lost 5 bases and J 3 bases, leaving 11 bases between the germline ends. CDR3 in DNA: TGTGCCAGCAGCCCGGACGGATTCTACGAGCAGTACGTC. This translates into CASSPDGFYEQYV.

A single count supports this clonotype. The chain uses TRBV7-2 and TRBJ2-5; TRBD2 matches 10 bases. Germline loops: CDR1 SGHTA, CDR2 FQGNSA. V lost 5 bases to trimming and J lost 4 bases; unmatched junction nucleotides: 10. The CDR3 loop spans 16 amino acids. Here the CDR3 DNA reads TGTGCCAGCAGCCGCTCCTCTAGCGGGGGCGCAGAGACCCAGTACTTC. This gives the protein CASSRSSSGGAETQYF.

The chain combines TRBV24-1 with TRBJ2-5; 7 positions match TRBD2. The junction had 2 bases not matched to a gene; V was cut back by 5 bases and J by 0 bases. Germline CDR1 KGHDR, CDR2 SFDVKD. The CDR3 is 14 amino acids. The chain's CDR3 is CATSAAGDQETQYF. In DNA form, the CDR3 reads TGTGCCACCAGTGCTGCGGGGGACCAAGAGACCCAGTACTTC.

This clonotype has only a few counts. The V gene is TRBV5-1, the J gene TRBJ2-7; 8 positions agree with TRBD1. Per the germline V gene, CDR1 is SGHRS and CDR2 is YFSETQ. The CDR3 sequence is 15 residues long. After removal of 4 bases from V and 3 bases from J, the junction contained 9 bases not matched to a gene. CDR3 nucleotides: TGCGCCAGCAGCCCCCGGACAGGGAAAAACTACGAGCAGTACGTC. This gives the protein CASSPRTGKNYEQYV.

V is TRBV7-2 and J is TRBJ2-5, with TRBD2 matching over 9 bases. Trimming cost V 5 bases and J 3 bases; bases outside gene matches: 10. CDR3 length: 16 residues. Germline CDR1 is SGHTA and CDR2 is FQGNSA. The DNA for the CDR3 is TGTGCCAGCAGCCCCCTGGGTAGCGGGGGCAAAGAGACCCAGTACTTC. Protein product: CASSPLGSGGKETQYF.

This sequence joins TRBV7-2 and TRBJ1-4; 7 bases agree with TRBD1. CDR1 and CDR2 from the germline V gene are SGHTA and FQGNSA. The CDR3 extends over 15 amino acids. Trimming at V came to 3 bases and at J to 4 bases, leaving 5 bases not matched to a gene. The CDR3 DNA follows: TGTGCCAGCAGCTTTCGGGGACAGCTTAATGAAAAACTGTTTTTT. Its protein product is CASSFRGQLNEKLFF.

The CDR3: CASSPGTSGGAGAYNEQFF. The DNA of the CDR3 is TGTGCCAGCAGCCCCGGGACTAGCGGGGGGGCGGGAGCCTACAATGAGCAGTTCTTC. V and J are TRBV9 and TRBJ2-1; 16 positions match TRBD2. J lost 2 bases, V lost 4 bases, and 9 bases had no gene match. Germline lookup yields CDR1 SGDLS and CDR2 YYNGEE. The length of the CDR3 is 19 residues.

This clonotype was picked up a small number of times. The J gene is TRBJ1-1, the V gene TRBV5-5; the D is unclear. Trimming stripped 4 bases from V and 0 bases from J, with 10 bases between. This CDR3 is built from 14 residues. The V gene's germline CDR1 is SGHKS and CDR2 YYEKEE (reference sequence). The DNA of the CDR3 is TGTGCCAGCAGCCCGGTGAGGTTGAACACTGAAGCTTTCTTT. Translating gives CASSPVRLNTEAFF.